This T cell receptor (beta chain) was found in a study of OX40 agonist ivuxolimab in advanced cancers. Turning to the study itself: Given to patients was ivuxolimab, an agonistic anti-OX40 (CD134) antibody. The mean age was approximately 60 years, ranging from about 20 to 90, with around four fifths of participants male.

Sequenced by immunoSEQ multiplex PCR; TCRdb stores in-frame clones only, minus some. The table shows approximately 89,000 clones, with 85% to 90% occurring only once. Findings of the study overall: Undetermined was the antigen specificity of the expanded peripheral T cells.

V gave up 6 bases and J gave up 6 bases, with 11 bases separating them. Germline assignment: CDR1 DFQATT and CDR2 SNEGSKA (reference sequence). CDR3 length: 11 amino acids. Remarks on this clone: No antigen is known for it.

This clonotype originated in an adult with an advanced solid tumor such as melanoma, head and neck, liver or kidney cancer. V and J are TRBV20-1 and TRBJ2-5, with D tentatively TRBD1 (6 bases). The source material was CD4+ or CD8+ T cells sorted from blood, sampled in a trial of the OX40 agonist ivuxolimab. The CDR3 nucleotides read TGCAGTGCCAACAGGGTGCAGACCCAGTACTTC. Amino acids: CSANRVQTQYF.